This T cell receptor (beta chain) was captured by sequencing in a study of low-dose radiotherapy and immunotherapy resistance in tumors (dated by TCRdb to between 2021 and 2022). For the wider study: Patients in Cohort 1 were given 0.5 Gy per fraction every 2 weeks, and the prescribed total PTV dose was 6.5 Gy. Intravenous cyclophosphamide at 200 mg/m2 was administered every two weeks, one day ahead of each radiation and immunotherapy administration. Starting on cycle 1 day 1, patients took 300 mg of aspirin by mouth once daily for four cycles. Cohort 2 received 1 Gy per fraction every two weeks, with a total of 13 Gy over 26 weeks. Trial participants were not randomized into treatment groups. Patients were given nivolumab as a 240 mg flat dose every two weeks and ipilimumab at 1 mg/kg every six weeks, with both drugs delivered intravenously. The translational analysis covered eight patients: three from the first dose cohort and the first five from the second dose cohort.

Taken with the paper, the label for time point translates to: after trial treatment. According to the study, the label for this sample's treatment or condition signals: LDRT plus nivolumab, ipilimumab, low-dose cyclophosphamide and aspirin (RACIN trial). The donors took part in RACIN, a single-arm, phase I, dose-escalation trial that combined nivolumab, ipilimumab, aspirin, low-dose cyclophosphamide and low-dose radiotherapy. Patients were eligible if they had advanced solid tumors that were TIL-negative. The V end loses 4 bases and the J end loses 0 bases, and a stretch of 10 bases separates them. The CDR3 holds 16 amino acids from the cysteine to the phenylalanine. The kept DNA is CDR3 alone, 48 bases in frame from the first base. Based on the germline V gene, the CDR1 and CDR2 sequences are MDHEN and SYDVKM. The sequencing machine was an Illumina HiSeq 2500. To make first-strand cDNA, Superscript III was used along with a set of TRAV- and TRBV-specific primers so that both the TCRalpha and TCRbeta chains were covered. A roughly 21-cycle PCR with Phusion amplified the TCRs, pairing a constant-region primer with the adapter that was attached to the V primers. The isolated mRNA was amplified using the MessageAmp II aRNA Amplification Kit, with in vitro transcription performed for 16 hours at 37 degrees C. The Dynabeads mRNA DIRECT Purification Kit was used to isolate mRNA for TCR sequencing. Indexed Illumina adapters were added in a second Phusion PCR of around 25 cycles, after which AMPure XP beads were used to purify the products. The authors' pipeline ran thus. Using custom Perl scripts, TCR sequences that encoded the same protein were pooled, out-of-frame sequences were dropped, and the abundance of each clonotype was calculated. The analysis excluded TCR sequences that were supported by just one read. Shannon entropy, Gini index, clonality, richness, and the frequency of TCRs shared between repertoires were included as repertoire metrics. TCRdb passed the public sequencing reads through fastp at Q25 and MiXCR, retaining productive beta sequences. CDR3 protein duplicates are merged, each entry listing the most common genes and DNA. TCRdb, rather than the study authors, made the V and J calls. This sample has about 84,000 distinct CDR3 sequences in its table, and less than 20% of those were observed once. The ten largest clones capture approximately 1.3% of the sample.

The table lists this clonotype with many counts. Its antigen target is currently unknown. No clone much larger than this one lies a single base away; base qualities are absent. The starting material was PBMCs, obtained after low-dose radiotherapy plus immunotherapy. The chain couples TRBV28 to TRBJ2-6; no D gene call is confident. This TCR derives from a male donor with prostate cancer. The DNA sequence is TGTGCCAGCAGTTCCGGGTCCAACTCTGGGGCCAACGTCCTGACTTTC. The encoded protein is CASSSGSNSGANVLTF.